The present entry profiles one T cell receptor beta chain with its context. The sample comes from a study of T cells in Graves' hyperthyroidism and ophthalmopathy. The V end lost 1 base, the J end lost 8 bases, and 11 bases lay between the germline ends. This CDR3 is 13 amino acids long. It was RNA transcripts that yielded the amplified TCR beta CDR3 regions. TCR CDR3 regions were first amplified by RT-PCR with HTBI primers. MiXCR, applied by TCRdb to the multiplex PCR reads, yields one record per CDR3 protein. Among hundreds of thousands of distinct CDR3 sequences listed, approximately 15% were seen once.

This sequence joins TRBV12-3 or TRBV12-4 and TRBJ1-2; D is unclear. This receptor was taken from a woman in her thirties or forties with Graves' ophthalmopathy. Specimen: blood. As DNA, the CDR3 is TGTGCCAGCAGTTTAGGAGGGCATAAGGGCTACACCTTC. This sequence encodes CASSLGGHKGYTF.